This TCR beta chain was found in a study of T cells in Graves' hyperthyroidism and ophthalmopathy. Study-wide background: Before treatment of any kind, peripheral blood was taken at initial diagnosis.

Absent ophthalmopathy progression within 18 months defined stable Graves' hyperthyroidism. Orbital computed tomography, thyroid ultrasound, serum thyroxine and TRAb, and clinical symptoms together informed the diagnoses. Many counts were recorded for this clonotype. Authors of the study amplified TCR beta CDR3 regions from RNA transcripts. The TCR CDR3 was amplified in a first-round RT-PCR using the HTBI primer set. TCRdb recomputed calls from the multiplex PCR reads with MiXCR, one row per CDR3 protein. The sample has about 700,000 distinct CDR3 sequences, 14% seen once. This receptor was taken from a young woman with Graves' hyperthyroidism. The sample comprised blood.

CDR3 region: CASTSLVRTGRGTEAFF. For the CDR3, the DNA is TGTGCCAGCACCTCCCTCGTGAGGACTGGCAGGGGGACTGAAGCTTTCTTT. This sequence joins TRBV12-3 or TRBV12-4 and TRBJ1-1, with 7 bases aligning to TRBD1. CDR3 length: 17 residues. V was pared by 7 bases and J by 5 bases, with 19 bases of the junction left unmatched.